This TCR beta chain emerged from a study of OX40 agonist ivuxolimab in advanced cancers. Only in-frame clones appear in the TCRdb table, and some are missing; sequencing was by immunoSEQ multiplex PCR. The sample contains roughly 46,000 clones, nearly 90% of which appear only once. V dropped 6 bases and J dropped 0 bases, with 9 bases sitting between them. Germline CDR1 MNHEY, CDR2 SMNVEV (reference sequence). This CDR3 contains 14 residues. The material sequenced was CD4+ or CD8+ T cells sorted from blood, taken in a trial of the OX40 agonist ivuxolimab. The receptor's source is an adult with an advanced solid tumor such as melanoma, head and neck, liver or kidney cancer. The chain combines TRBV27 with TRBJ1-5; the D is unclear. CDR3 sequence (DNA): TGTGCCAGCAGGGATATCTATAGCAATCAGCCCCAGCATTTT. Translated: CASRDIYSNQPQHF.